The 32 T cell receptor beta chains presented below share a single source sample, sequenced in a study of T cells after yellow fever vaccination. MiXCR, applied by TCRdb to the 5' RACE reads, yields one record per CDR3 protein. Among 620,000 or so distinct CDR3 sequences listed, around an eighth were seen once. The material was PBMCs, obtained on the day of the yellow fever booster vaccination. The receptor set was obtained from a man aged 25-40 years who received the YFV17D yellow fever vaccine.

This chain connects TRBV29-1 to TRBJ2-5; a possible D gene is TRBD1 (5 bases). The CDR3 length is 13 residues. Trimming removed 3 bases at V and 5 bases at J, with 13 bases between. Looked up from germline, CDR1 is SQVTM and CDR2 is ANQGSEA. The DNA of the CDR3 is TGCAGCGTTGAGGGGCATGTGGCGGAGACCCAGTACTTC. It encodes CSVEGHVAETQYF.

This clonotype was counted only a few times. This rearrangement joins TRBV29-1 to TRBJ1-2, with D maybe TRBD1 (6 bases). The CDR3 contains 14 residues. Germline V gene lookup returns CDR1 SQVTM and CDR2 ANQGSEA. V was clipped by 3 bases and J by 5 bases, with 16 bases between them. CDR3 bases: TGCAGCGTTGATACGGGTCCAGGGGTATATGGCTACACCTTC. Amino acid sequence: CSVDTGPGVYGYTF.

The gene calls are TRBV7-2 and TRBJ2-3; D ambiguous. Trimming stripped 5 bases from V and 2 bases from J, with 11 bases between. The CDR3 length is 14 residues. Germline loops: CDR1 SGHTA, CDR2 FQGNSA. The CDR3 protein is CASSHSGVTDTQYF. CDR3 bases: TGTGCCAGCAGCCACTCAGGCGTCACAGATACGCAGTATTTT. Variable domain in full (rest from reference TRBV7-2 and TRBJ2-3): GAGVSQSPSNKVTEKGKDVELRCDPISGHTALYWYRQSLGQGLEFLIYFQGNSAPDKSGLPSDRFSAERTGGSVSTLTIQRTQQEDSAVYLCASSHSGVTDTQYFGPGTRLTVL.

This chain uses TRBV6-1 with TRBJ2-7; TRBD1 might be the D (5 bases). Trimming pared 1 base from V and 6 bases from J, leaving 13 bases between. This CDR3 contains 14 residues. Germline values: CDR1 MNHNS, CDR2 SASEGT. CDR3 in DNA: TGTGCCAGCAGTGAAGGCCCAGGGCCTGCCGAGCAGTACTTC. It is translated as CASSEGPGPAEQYF.

This clonotype was seen only a few times. The chain joins TRBV7-9 to TRBJ2-7; weak D call: TRBD1 (5 bases). In germline, CDR1 is SEHNR, CDR2 FQNEAQ (reference sequence). Between the trimmed V and J ends, which lost 2 bases and 11 bases, there was a span of 10 bases. This CDR3 region has 11 residues. This CDR3 is CASSLWGPKYF. The CDR3 nucleotides read TGTGCCAGCAGCTTATGGGGCCCTAAGTACTTC.

The chain couples TRBV20-1 to TRBJ2-7, with 8 bases lining up with TRBD1. This CDR3 has 16 residues. With V trimmed by 0 bases and J by 3 bases, 10 bases remained unmatched. CDR1 is DFQATT and CDR2 is SNEGSKA in the germline V gene (reference sequence). Written as DNA, the CDR3 is TGCAGTGCTAGAGATGCGTCCGGGACAGGTGTCTACGAGCAGTACTTC. Translated: CSARDASGTGVYEQYF.

In its sample, this clonotype was seen a few times. The rearrangement uses TRBV7-9 and TRBJ2-3; 14 bases align to TRBD2. The germline V gene encodes CDR1 SEHNR and CDR2 FQNEAQ (reference sequence). After removal of 0 bases from V and 5 bases from J, the junction contained 1 base not matched to a gene. The CDR3 covers 16 residues. The CDR3 region has the DNA TGTGCCAGCAGCTTAGCCGGGACTAGCGGGAGAGATACGCAGTATTTT. Translation gives CASSLAGTSGRDTQYF.

CDR3 in DNA: TGTGCCAGCAGTCCGATAGGACTAGCGGAAGAGACCCAGTACTTC. Protein: CASSPIGLAEETQYF. The V and J genes are TRBV27 and TRBJ2-5; 10 nucleotides line up with TRBD2. This CDR3 has 15 amino acids. Germline lookup yields CDR1 MNHEY and CDR2 SMNVEV (reference sequence). V was pared by 5 bases and J by 3 bases, with 6 bases of the junction left unmatched.

The chain combines TRBV2 with TRBJ2-3; 9 bases map to TRBD2. V lost 4 bases and J lost 2; bases outside the gene matches: 7. The V gene's germline CDR1 is SNHLY and CDR2 FYNNEI. CDR3 length: 16 residues. The DNA for the CDR3 is TGTGCCAGCAGTGGTGAAAAGCGGGAGGACACAGATACGCAGTATTTT. It is translated as CASSGEKREDTDTQYF.

This clonotype appeared a few times. The V gene is TRBV12-3 or TRBV12-4, the J gene TRBJ2-3, with D possibly TRBD1 on 5 matching bases. V was shortened by 2 bases and J by 1 base, with 10 bases between the two germline ends. The CDR3 spans 15 residues. CDR3 sequence reads: CASSLQGLGTDTQYF. The CDR3 nucleotides are TGTGCCAGCAGTTTACAGGGCCTAGGCACAGATACGCAGTATTTT.

This sequence joins TRBV28 and TRBJ2-2; 16 bases align to TRBD2. This CDR3 has 17 amino acids. The germline gives CDR1 MDHEN, CDR2 SYDVKM. Germline trimming cut 6 bases from V and 6 bases from J; bases unmatched to any gene: 7. The CDR3 sequence: CASSLGTSGRVSGELFF. CDR3 DNA: TGTGCCAGCAGCCTAGGGACTAGCGGGAGGGTTTCCGGGGAGCTGTTTTTT.

This clonotype was counted a few times. J is TRBJ2-5 and V is TRBV5-1; D is tentatively TRBD1 or TRBD2 (5 bases each). This CDR3 is 15 amino acids long. V was clipped by 3 bases and J by 5 bases, with 17 bases between them. CDR1 is SGHRS, CDR2 YFSETQ, per germline. This CDR3 is CASSSSVSGRETQYF. The CDR3 coding sequence is TGCGCCAGCAGCTCGTCGGTCTCGGGACGGGAGACCCAGTACTTC.

The J gene is TRBJ2-3, the V gene TRBV7-2, with D hard to call. Germline CDR1 reads SGHTA; CDR2 reads FQGNSA. V lost 5 bases, J lost 4 bases, and 10 bases lay in between. The CDR3 is 13 amino acids. The CDR3, as DNA: TGTGCCAGCAGCCCCCAAATTGCAGATACGCAGTATTTT. It yields the protein CASSPQIADTQYF.

This clonotype was recorded a few times. V usage is TRBV6-1 and J usage is TRBJ1-1; D remains unclear. Trimming shortened V by 2 bases and J by 3 bases, and 7 bases separated the two germline ends. CDR1 and CDR2 from the germline V gene are MNHNS and SASEGT. This CDR3 comprises 13 residues. This CDR3 reads CASSEMRDTEAFF. CDR3 DNA: TGTGCCAGCAGTGAAATGAGAGACACTGAAGCTTTCTTT.

The chain joins TRBV9 to TRBJ2-1; 8 nucleotides line up with TRBD2. The CDR3 consists of 17 residues. CDR1 is SGDLS, CDR2 YYNGEE, per germline. V gave up 3 bases and J gave up 7 bases; unmatched junction bases: 15. The CDR3 sequence: CASSGEAGDLSWNEQFF. The CDR3 nucleotides read TGTGCCAGCAGCGGGGAAGCGGGGGACCTCTCCTGGAATGAGCAGTTCTTC.

Comments on this clonotype: An end of the junction does not agree with germline; a read error may underlie this. The V gene is TRBV20-1, the J gene TRBJ2-1; D possibly corresponds to TRBD1 (6 bases). The V gene's germline CDR1 is DFQATT and CDR2 SNEGSKA (reference sequence). This CDR3 has 16 residues. As DNA, the CDR3 is TGCTGTGCTAGGTCATACAGGGAAAGCTCCTACAATGAGCAGTTCTTC. Translating it yields CCARSYRESSYNEQFF.

This clonotype appeared many times. V usage is TRBV5-1 and J usage is TRBJ2-7; a weak D match, TRBD1 (5 bases). The V gene's germline CDR1 is SGHRS and CDR2 YFSETQ. The length of the CDR3 is 14 residues. V gave up 6 bases and J gave up 1 base, with 14 bases separating them. DNA of the CDR3: TGCGCCAGCAACGAAGGGCCAGGGTCCTACGAGCAGTACTTC. Amino acid sequence: CASNEGPGSYEQYF.

This clonotype showed up many times. This CDR3 is CASSQGAAGRDEQFF. CDR3 DNA sequence: TGCGCCAGCAGCCAAGGGGCGGCGGGGAGGGATGAGCAGTTCTTC. The V and J genes are TRBV4-3 and TRBJ2-1; 7 nucleotides align to TRBD2. Germline CDR1 LGHNA, CDR2 YSLEER. The V segment lost 1 base and the J segment 8 bases; nucleotides outside the gene matches: 8. The CDR3 length is 15 residues.

This clonotype was seen only a few times. The chain is built from TRBV20-1 and TRBJ2-5; TRBD2 matches 16 bases. CDR3 length: 18 amino acids. Germline lookup yields CDR1 DFQATT and CDR2 SNEGSKA (reference sequence). V shed 3 bases and J 4 bases; nucleotides not matched to a gene: 11. CDR3 sequence reads: CSARDTGTSGRARETQYF. Here the CDR3 DNA reads TGCAGTGCTAGGGATACCGGGACTAGCGGGAGGGCCAGAGAGACCCAGTACTTC.

This clonotype was seen a few times. V gene TRBV3-1 combines with J gene TRBJ2-5; D unclear. Trimming shortened V by 1 base and J by 3 bases, and 9 bases separated the two germline ends. CDR3 length: 14 amino acids. CDR1 is LGHDT, CDR2 YNNKEL, per germline (reference sequence). CDR3 DNA: TGTGCCAGCAGCCAAGTCAACAATGAAGAGACCCAGTACTTC. Protein sequence: CASSQVNNEETQYF.

This clonotype appeared a few times. This chain connects TRBV6-2 or TRBV6-3 to TRBJ2-3; TRBD2 is a possible D gene (5 bases). CDR3 length equals 15 residues. Germline assignment: CDR1 MNHEY and CDR2 SVGEGT. The V and J ends lost 11 bases and 0 bases respectively, with 18 bases between them. CDR3 nucleotide sequence: TGTGCCGTCGGGCAAGCGGAGGAAAGCACAGATACGCAGTATTTT. Amino acid sequence: CAVGQAEESTDTQYF.

There are many counts of this clonotype. The rearrangement links TRBV7-2 to TRBJ1-1, with D possibly TRBD1 on 6 matching bases. CDR3 size: 14 residues. The ends were cut back, 5 bases at V and 8 bases at J, with 18 bases in the middle. Germline values: CDR1 SGHTA, CDR2 FQGNSA. CDR3 protein: CASSPRRLDSEAFF. The CDR3 DNA reads TGTGCCAGCAGCCCAAGGAGGTTGGACAGCGAAGCTTTCTTT.

For the CDR3, the DNA is TGTGCCATAGAGCGGGACGGTAGCTCCTACGAGCAGTACTTC. This codes for CAIERDGSSYEQYF. The gene calls are TRBV7-2 and TRBJ2-7; the match to TRBD2 covers 7 bases. Germline CDR1 reads SGHTA; CDR2 reads FQGNSA. The CDR3 covers 14 residues. V was clipped by 10 bases and J by 0 bases; unmatched bases: 9.

This clonotype has just a few counts. The chain recombines TRBV7-9 with TRBJ2-1; D is possibly TRBD1 (7 bases). Trimming pared 5 bases from V and 12 bases from J, leaving 14 bases between. The CDR3 contains 12 residues. Per germline, CDR1 SEHNR and CDR2 FQNEAQ (reference sequence). CDR3 nucleotide sequence: TGTGCCAGCAGCCAGGGGGAGGTGCGGCAGTTCTTC. It yields the protein CASSQGEVRQFF.

This clonotype showed up just a few times. The CDR3 reads CASRPGTSGRAVYEQYF. In nucleotides, the CDR3 is TGCGCCAGCAGGCCCGGGACTAGCGGGAGGGCCGTTTACGAGCAGTACTTC. The gene calls are TRBV10-2 and TRBJ2-7; 16 nucleotides agree with TRBD2. The ends lost 6 bases at V and 4 bases at J; junction bases unmatched: 9. This CDR3 comprises 17 residues. Germline V gene sequence: CDR1 WSHSY, CDR2 SAAADI.

This clonotype was seen only a few times. This chain connects TRBV29-1 to TRBJ1-6; 9 bases align to TRBD1. Germline V gives CDR1 SQVTM, CDR2 ANQGSEA. The CDR3 has 14 amino acids. V shed 8 bases, J shed 6 bases, and the junction held 8 bases outside the gene matches. CDR3 region: CSPKGTGFNSPLHF. The CDR3, as DNA: TGCAGCCCCAAGGGGACAGGGTTTAATTCACCCCTCCACTTT.

The chain recombines TRBV29-1 with TRBJ1-6; 8 bases map to TRBD1. With 6 bases clipped from V and 7 bases from J, the junction kept 5 bases outside the gene matches. Germline V lookup: CDR1 SQVTM, CDR2 ANQGSEA. The CDR3 consists of 13 residues. CDR3 nucleotides: TGCAGCGTCAAGACAGGGGAAAATTCACCCCTCCACTTT. Translating gives CSVKTGENSPLHF.

The DNA for the CDR3 is TGTGCCAGCTCACCACCGATGGGAGCGAACACTGAAGCTTTCTTT. It yields the protein CASSPPMGANTEAFF. The chain is built from TRBV18 and TRBJ1-1, with D hard to call. Trimming removed 0 bases from V and 1 base from J, with 9 bases in between. The CDR3 totals 15 residues. Per germline, CDR1 KGHSH and CDR2 LQKENI.

This rearrangement joins TRBV7-8 to TRBJ2-7; 8 nucleotides line up with TRBD1. The J segment lost 6 bases and the V segment lost 4 bases, leaving 8 bases of the junction unmatched. CDR1 is SGHVS and CDR2 is FQNEAQ in the germline V gene. The length of the CDR3 is 14 residues. CDR3 sequence: CASSSPTGVSEQYF. The CDR3 nucleotides read TGTGCCAGCAGCTCCCCGACAGGGGTATCCGAGCAGTACTTC.

This clonotype has just a few counts. This chain joins TRBV6-5 and TRBJ2-7; TRBD1 matches 7 bases. CDR1 is MNHEY and CDR2 is SVGAGI in the germline V gene. There are 12 residues in the CDR3. The junction had 7 bases not matched to a gene; V was cut back by 10 bases and J by 4 bases. For the CDR3, the DNA is TGTGCCAACCCTGGGGACAGATACGAGCAGTACTTC. Translation gives CANPGDRYEQYF.

The chain carries TRBV29-1 and TRBJ1-4, with D possibly matching TRBD1 (5 bases). V was clipped by 7 bases and J by 6 bases, with 15 bases between them. The CDR3 extends over 13 amino acids. The V gene's germline CDR1 is SQVTM and CDR2 ANQGSEA. The CDR3: CSARTSGDEKLFF. CDR3 sequence (DNA): TGCAGCGCCCGGACATCGGGGGATGAAAAACTGTTTTTT. Variable domain in full (rest from reference TRBV29-1 and TRBJ1-4): SAVISQKPSRDICQRGTSLTIQCQVDSQVTMMFWYRQQPGQSLTLIATANQGSEATYESGFVIDKFPISRPNLTFSTLTVSNMSPEDSSIYLCSARTSGDEKLFFGSGTQLSVL.

This clonotype was seen a handful of times. This chain joins TRBV7-2 and TRBJ2-5; D is ambiguous. The germline V gene encodes CDR1 SGHTA and CDR2 FQGNSA. The CDR3 sequence is 15 residues long. The V and J ends lost 1 base and 4 bases respectively, with 13 bases between them. This CDR3 reads CASSLGRQLIETQYF. As DNA, the CDR3 is TGTGCCAGCAGCTTAGGCCGTCAGCTGATAGAGACCCAGTACTTC.